The clone carrying this T cell receptor beta chain is a singleton in its sample. The method was immunoSEQ multiplex PCR; TCRdb's version includes in-frame clones alone and lacks a portion of them. The table records roughly 100,000 clones, about 90% of them present only once. The sample comes from a study of T cell changes during pregnancy in multiple sclerosis. The J segment lost 7 bases and the V segment lost 0 bases, leaving 8 bases of the junction unmatched. This CDR3 has 15 residues. Germline V CDR1 and CDR2: SGDLS, YYNGEE. Sequenced here: peripheral blood, sampled after pregnancy. The V gene is TRBV9, the J gene TRBJ1-2; the match to TRBD1 covers 8 bases. This receptor was identified in a female donor with multiple sclerosis, enrolled in a pregnancy study. The CDR3 DNA is TGTGCCAGCAGCGTAGATCTTCGGACAGGGTTTGGCTACACCTTC. Translation gives CASSVDLRTGFGYTF.